A selection of T cell receptor beta chains follows, all from one sample in a study of blood T cell repertoires in COVID-19. TCRdb keeps only in-frame clones here, not all; method: immunoSEQ multiplex PCR. The sample has some 200,000 clones, 85% to 90% seen once. The sequencing sample was made of PBMCs or T cells enriched from blood (not recorded which). The receptors originated from a woman aged 18-29 years in a cohort exposed to, infected with or recovered from COVID-19 (not recorded which). CDR3s include the opening cysteine and the closing phenylalanine or tryptophan. The order of the fields is J gene, D gene, clone size, V gene, CDR3 DNA, CDR3 protein. D genes are given only for firm matches. A row's size may be missing; if present it is once, few, many or a size class.

j_gene: TRBJ1-2
d_gene: TRBD1
abundance: NA
v_gene: TRBV9
CDR3nt: TGTGCCAGCAGCTCTGGACAGGGGGACTATGGCTACACCTTC
CDR3aa: CASSSGQGDYGYTF

j_gene: TRBJ2-4
d_gene: NA
abundance: NA
v_gene: TRBV20-1
CDR3nt: TGCAGTGCTAGTCAACTAGCCAAAAACATTCAGTACTTC
CDR3aa: CSASQLAKNIQYF

j_gene: TRBJ1-2
d_gene: NA
abundance: NA
v_gene: TRBV27
CDR3nt: TGTGCCAGCAGTTCCTTCCCGGACAGCTATGGCTACACCTTC
CDR3aa: CASSSFPDSYGYTF

j_gene: TRBJ1-1
d_gene: NA
abundance: NA
v_gene: TRBV30
CDR3nt: TGTGCCGGCAGGCGGGGGAGGCCTGAAGCTTTCTTT
CDR3aa: CAGRRGRPEAFF

j_gene: TRBJ1-5
d_gene: TRBD1
abundance: NA
v_gene: TRBV5-5
CDR3nt: TGTGCCAGCAGCTTGGGCATCGGGACAGTCAATCAGCCCCAGCATTTT
CDR3aa: CASSLGIGTVNQPQHF

j_gene: TRBJ1-1
d_gene: NA
abundance: NA
v_gene: TRBV5-1
CDR3nt: TGCGCCAGCAGCTTTACAGGGCAACTGGACACTGAAGCTTTCTTT
CDR3aa: CASSFTGQLDTEAFF

j_gene: TRBJ1-1
d_gene: NA
abundance: NA
v_gene: TRBV28
CDR3nt: TGTGCCAGCAGTTTAGATCCAGGGAGGGGGAACACTGAAGCTTTCTTT
CDR3aa: CASSLDPGRGNTEAFF

j_gene: TRBJ2-7
d_gene: NA
abundance: NA
v_gene: TRBV20-1
CDR3nt: TGCAGTGCTACCAGGGCGCGCGAGCAGTACTTC
CDR3aa: CSATRAREQYF

j_gene: TRBJ1-5
d_gene: TRBD1
abundance: few
v_gene: TRBV2
CDR3nt: TGTGCCAGCAATTTCCAGGGGGATCAGCCCCAGCATTTT
CDR3aa: CASNFQGDQPQHF

j_gene: TRBJ2-3
d_gene: NA
abundance: NA
v_gene: TRBV2
CDR3nt: TGTGCCAGCAAGGCGGGCACAGATACGCAGTATTTT
CDR3aa: CASKAGTDTQYF

j_gene: TRBJ2-3
d_gene: NA
abundance: NA
v_gene: TRBV9
CDR3nt: TGTGCCAGCAGCGTAGTTGGGGGAGGAGATCCGCAGTATTTT
CDR3aa: CASSVVGGGDPQYF

j_gene: TRBJ2-1
d_gene: NA
abundance: NA
v_gene: TRBV20-1
CDR3nt: TGCAGTGCTAGTCGCCCCCGAACTAGCCCCCCTTACAATGAGCAGTTCTTC
CDR3aa: CSASRPRTSPPYNEQFF

j_gene: TRBJ2-3
d_gene: TRBD2
abundance: NA
v_gene: TRBV19
CDR3nt: TGTGCCAGTACCCTAGCGGGGCTCCCTGGAGATACGCAGTATTTT
CDR3aa: CASTLAGLPGDTQYF

j_gene: TRBJ1-1
d_gene: NA
abundance: once
v_gene: TRBV19
CDR3nt: TGTGCCAGTAGTGTCGCGGGCACTGAAGCTTTCTTT
CDR3aa: CASSVAGTEAFF

j_gene: TRBJ1-2
d_gene: NA
abundance: NA
v_gene: TRBV28
CDR3nt: TGTGCCAGCATCCAGACTCGATTCTCATATGGCTACACCTTC
CDR3aa: CASIQTRFSYGYTF

j_gene: TRBJ2-7
d_gene: NA
abundance: NA
v_gene: TRBV6-5
CDR3nt: TGTGCCAGCAGTTTTGGGCCAGCGGTTTACGAGCAGTACTTC
CDR3aa: CASSFGPAVYEQYF